These 31 T cell receptor beta chains share one sample of origin, sequenced in a study of blood T cell repertoires in COVID-19. Measured with immunoSEQ multiplex PCR; TCRdb has only the in-frame clones, and not every one. The table includes about 530,000 clones, roughly 89% detected once. The source material was peripheral blood. The source of these receptors is a woman in her forties or fifties with COVID-19, enrolled during active disease.

The V call is TRBV10-1, the J call TRBJ1-6; TRBD1 is a possible D gene (5 bases). The CDR3 has 15 amino acids. The ends were cut back, 6 bases at V and 9 bases at J, with 18 bases in the middle. From germline, CDR1 is WNHNN and CDR2 SYGVQD (reference sequence). The CDR3 nucleotides are TGCGCCAGCAGCCCCCTGGGGGGAAGAGGTTCACCCCTCCACTTT. It is translated as CASSPLGGRGSPLHF.

This clone has just a few counts. The chain carries TRBV29-1 and TRBJ2-3, with 8 bases lining up with TRBD1. Germline values: CDR1 SQVTM, CDR2 ANQGSEA. This CDR3 has 15 amino acids. The trim removed 4 bases at V and 3 bases at J, leaving 9 bases unmatched. The CDR3 sequence: CSVAPQGEGTDTQYF. For the CDR3, the DNA is TGCAGCGTTGCCCCACAGGGGGAAGGGACAGATACGCAGTATTTT.

V and J are TRBV3-1 (or the pseudogene TRBV3-2) and TRBJ1-5; D is unresolved. This CDR3 has 14 amino acids. Between the trimmed V and J ends, which lost 2 bases and 1 base, there was a span of 6 bases. The germline V gene encodes CDR1 LGHDT and CDR2 YNNKEL (reference sequence). The CDR3 loop reads CASSQLGSNQPQHF. In DNA, the CDR3 is TGTGCCAGCAGCCAATTGGGCAGCAATCAGCCCCAGCATTTT.

This clone was picked up one time. The genes are TRBV19 and TRBJ1-2; 7 positions match TRBD1. CDR1 and CDR2 from the germline V gene are LNHDA and SQIVND (reference sequence). Trimming took 3 bases from V and 3 from J; bases not matched to a gene: 7. CDR3 size: 15 residues. The CDR3 DNA reads TGTGCCAGTAGTATCCAGGGGGTTGATTACTATGGCTACACCTTC. Translation gives CASSIQGVDYYGYTF.

This sequence joins TRBV5-4 and TRBJ2-2; D may be TRBD2 (5 bases). V lost 7 bases and J 3 bases, leaving 16 bases between the germline ends. The CDR3 length is 15 residues. The germline CDR1 and CDR2 sequences are SGHNT and YYREEE (reference sequence). The CDR3: CASHPPARDTGELFF. CDR3 bases: TGTGCCAGCCACCCCCCGGCGAGGGACACCGGGGAGCTGTTTTTT.

J is TRBJ2-7 and V is TRBV4-2, with D tentatively TRBD2 (7 bases). The V end lost 1 base, the J end lost 3 bases, and 13 bases lay between the germline ends. Looked up from germline, CDR1 is LGHNA and CDR2 is YNFKEQ. CDR3 size: 15 residues. CDR3 sequence: CASSQAEGGRYEQYF. The CDR3 DNA reads TGTGCCAGCAGCCAAGCTGAGGGGGGGCGCTACGAGCAGTACTTC.

The V gene is TRBV7-2, the J gene TRBJ2-3, with D maybe TRBD2 (6 bases). The germline CDR1 and CDR2 sequences are SGHTA and FQGNSA. The CDR3 is 15 residues long. Trimming shortened V by 2 bases and J by 5 bases, and 14 bases separated the two germline ends. The CDR3 sequence: CASSLNPFGRDTQYF. CDR3 coding DNA: TGTGCCAGCAGCTTAAACCCATTCGGGAGAGATACGCAGTATTTT.

The chain couples TRBV9 to TRBJ2-1; weak D call: TRBD1 (6 bases). Trimming left V 0 bases short and J 9 bases short, with 10 bases between. The CDR3 has 13 amino acids. Germline V gene sequence: CDR1 SGDLS, CDR2 YYNGEE. The CDR3 loop reads CASSVGSGAEQFF. CDR3 coding DNA: TGTGCCAGCAGCGTAGGCTCAGGGGCTGAGCAGTTCTTC.

The V gene is TRBV30, the J gene TRBJ1-1, with D perhaps TRBD1 (5 bases). The CDR3 covers 13 residues. V lost 6 bases to trimming and J lost 0 bases, with 11 bases between them. From germline, CDR1 is GTSNPN and CDR2 SVGIG (reference sequence). The CDR3 coding sequence is TGTGCCTGTAAGACAGTCATGAACACTGAAGCTTTCTTT. Translating gives CACKTVMNTEAFF.

The chain uses TRBV28 and TRBJ2-2; D is perhaps TRBD1 (6 bases). The length of the CDR3 is 16 residues. Germline V lookup: CDR1 MDHEN, CDR2 SYDVKM. V was shortened by 2 bases and J by 0 bases, with 10 bases between the two germline ends. The CDR3 DNA reads TGTGCCAGCAGTTTAGGGACACGGGCGAACACCGGGGAGCTGTTTTTT. Its protein is CASSLGTRANTGELFF.

V is TRBV12-5 and J is TRBJ2-5; TRBD1 matches at 9 bases. The V gene's germline CDR1 is LGHNT and CDR2 FRNRAP. The CDR3 spans 15 residues. The V gene end was trimmed by 5 bases and the J gene end by 3 bases; junction bases not matched to a gene: 7. DNA for the CDR3: TGTGCTAGTGGTCCGAGGACAGGGGAAGAAGAGACCCAGTACTTC. Its translation: CASGPRTGEEETQYF.

V is TRBV2 and J is TRBJ1-1; the D is unclear. The CDR3 is made up of 14 amino acids. In germline, CDR1 is SNHLY, CDR2 FYNNEI. V was shortened by 6 bases and J by 8 bases, with 19 bases between the two germline ends. As DNA, the CDR3 is TGTGCCAGCAGCGGGATAGAGGCACCCCCGGAAGCTTTCTTT. Residues: CASSGIEAPPEAFF.

The CDR3, as DNA: TGTGCCAGCAGCGGGGGGCTTGAGGAGTATTTT. Translated: CASSGGLEEYF. The chain recombines TRBV12-3 or TRBV12-4 with TRBJ2-3; a possible D gene is TRBD2 (7 bases). V lost 6 bases to trimming and J lost 13 bases, with 14 bases between them. The CDR3 is 11 amino acids.

The gene calls are TRBV7-6 and TRBJ2-5, with 11 nucleotides matching TRBD2. In germline, CDR1 is SGHVS, CDR2 FNYEAQ. The CDR3 is 14 residues long. Trimming took 3 bases from V and 3 from J; bases not matched to a gene: 0. This chain's CDR3 is CASSFSGGEETQYF. The CDR3, as DNA: TGTGCCAGCAGCTTTAGCGGGGGGGAAGAGACCCAGTACTTC.

The V call is TRBV25-1, the J call TRBJ1-3, with D maybe TRBD1 (5 bases). The CDR3 length is 13 residues. CDR1 is MGHDK and CDR2 is SYGVNS in the germline V gene. V dropped 5 bases and J dropped 8 bases, with 13 bases sitting between them. CDR3 DNA: TGTGCCAGCAGTCAACCGTGGGGGGACACCATATATTTT. Amino acid sequence: CASSQPWGDTIYF.

The chain uses TRBV5-1 and TRBJ2-1, with 13 bases fitting TRBD2. J gave up 7 bases and V 0 bases, and 4 bases lay outside the gene matches. In germline, CDR1 is SGHRS, CDR2 YFSETQ. The CDR3 is 16 amino acids. CDR3 bases: TGCGCCAGCAGCTTGGGGGGGACTAGCGGGGCAAATGAGCAGTTCTTC. Translation gives CASSLGGTSGANEQFF.

Comment on this clone: In the same sample, other DNA sequences code for this CDR3. CDR3 protein: CASSLIRGPRYGYTF. The CDR3 bases are TGTGCCAGCAGCTTAATAAGGGGCCCGCGATATGGCTACACCTTC. This sequence joins TRBV11-2 and TRBJ1-2; tentatively, D is TRBD1 (5 bases). The CDR3 consists of 15 residues. The V end lost 2 bases, the J end lost 5 bases, and 15 bases lay between the germline ends. Per the germline V gene, CDR1 is SGHAT and CDR2 is FQNNGV. The full variable domain, its missing parts supplied by reference TRBV11-2 and TRBJ1-2, is EAGVAQSPRYKIIEKRQSVAFWCNPISGHATLYWYQQILGQGPKLLIQFQNNGVVDDSQLPKDRFSAERLKGVDSTLKIQPAKLEDSAVYLCASSLIRGPRYGYTFGSGTRLTVV.

The rearrangement joins TRBV29-1 to TRBJ1-1; 8 bases map to TRBD1. CDR1 SQVTM and CDR2 ANQGSEA come from the germline V gene. The V gene end was trimmed by 7 bases and the J gene end by 5 bases; junction bases not matched to a gene: 9. This CDR3 contains 13 residues. The DNA for the CDR3 is TGCAGCGCAACCACAGGGGGTCGTACTGAAGCTTTCTTT. Residues: CSATTGGRTEAFF.

The V call is TRBV12-3 or TRBV12-4, the J call TRBJ1-2; possibly TRBD1 for D (6 bases). The CDR3 is made up of 12 amino acids. The germline V and J ends were trimmed by 0 bases and 10 bases, with 9 bases remaining between them. CDR3 residues: CASSLADRTYTF. The CDR3 DNA sequence: TGTGCCAGCAGTTTAGCAGACAGGACCTACACCTTC.

This chain uses TRBV5-1 with TRBJ1-1; a weak D match, TRBD1 (5 bases). Trimming took 0 bases from V and 3 from J, leaving 9 bases between them. In germline, CDR1 is SGHRS, CDR2 YFSETQ. The CDR3 has 14 residues. CDR3 sequence reads: CASSLAGGDTEAFF. Written as DNA, the CDR3 is TGCGCCAGCAGCTTGGCCGGGGGAGACACTGAAGCTTTCTTT.

A few counts support this clone. The rearrangement links TRBV2 to TRBJ1-1, with 7 bases fitting TRBD1. The CDR3 length is 13 residues. V lost 3 bases and J lost 11; bases outside the gene matches: 9. The germline CDR1 and CDR2 sequences are SNHLY and FYNNEI. DNA of the CDR3: TGTGCCAGCAGTGAGAGTAACAGGGGTCGGGCTTTCTTT. It translates to CASSESNRGRAFF.

The rearrangement joins TRBV24-1 to TRBJ2-5; TRBD1 matches 10 bases. Per the germline V gene, CDR1 is KGHDR and CDR2 is SFDVKD. V lost 2 bases to trimming and J lost 5 bases; unmatched junction nucleotides: 7. The CDR3 covers 16 residues. The CDR3 protein is CATSDSPGQGSETQYF. CDR3 DNA: TGTGCCACCAGTGATTCGCCGGGACAGGGGTCGGAGACCCAGTACTTC.

V gene TRBV27 combines with J gene TRBJ1-1; 7 bases match TRBD1. The CDR3 has 15 residues. Germline lookup yields CDR1 MNHEY and CDR2 SMNVEV (reference sequence). The V segment lost 3 bases and the J segment 2 bases; nucleotides outside the gene matches: 6. CDR3 bases: TGTGCCAGCAGTTTCTTCCAGGGGGAAAACACTGAAGCTTTCTTT. Translation gives CASSFFQGENTEAFF.

The chain is built from TRBV3-1 (or the pseudogene TRBV3-2) and TRBJ2-4, with D possibly being TRBD2 (6 bases). From germline, CDR1 is LGHDT and CDR2 YNNKEL (reference sequence). CDR3 size: 14 residues. The V gene lost 0 bases and the J gene lost 7 bases, with 10 bases spanning the gap. CDR3: CASSQDGGENIQYF. CDR3 nucleotide sequence: TGTGCCAGCAGCCAAGACGGCGGGGAGAACATTCAGTACTTC.

The table lists this clone with a few counts. This chain links TRBV29-1 with TRBJ2-7; D is uncertain. There are 12 residues in the CDR3. Germline V gene lookup returns CDR1 SQVTM and CDR2 ANQGSEA. The germline V and J ends were trimmed by 7 bases and 6 bases, with 16 bases remaining between them. CDR3: CSATVPGREQYF. The CDR3, as DNA: TGCAGCGCCACGGTGCCGGGTCGCGAGCAGTACTTC.

The gene calls are TRBV7-9 and TRBJ2-3; 8 bases line up with TRBD2. The CDR3 sequence is 14 residues long. The trim removed 2 bases at V and 3 bases at J, leaving 1 base unmatched. Germline CDR1 reads SEHNR; CDR2 reads FQNEAQ (reference sequence). CDR3 bases: TGTGCCAGCAGCTTAAGCGGGGGAACAGATACGCAGTATTTT. Residues: CASSLSGGTDTQYF. Looking up the rest from reference TRBV7-9 and TRBJ2-3 gives the full variable domain: DTGVSQNPRHKITKRGQNVTFRCDPISEHNRLYWYRQTLGQGPEFLTYFQNEAQLEKSRLLSDRFSAERPKGSFSTLEIQRTEQGDSAMYLCASSLSGGTDTQYFGPGTRLTVL.

The chain couples TRBV13 to TRBJ2-7; D possibly corresponds to TRBD1 (6 bases). V shed 1 base and J shed 2 bases, with 15 bases lying between them. The CDR3 runs to 16 residues. Looked up from germline, CDR1 is PRHDT and CDR2 is FYEKMQ (reference sequence). CDR3 nucleotides: TGTGCCAGCAGCTTAGCGGTCCCAGGGGACACCTACGAGCAGTACTTC. It specifies CASSLAVPGDTYEQYF.

Concerning this clone: One end of the junction varies from germline; a read error may be responsible. The chain employs TRBV2 and TRBJ2-7; 7 nucleotides line up with TRBD1. The CDR3 runs 16 residues. Germline V CDR1 and CDR2: SNHLY, FYNNEI. This CDR3 is CASSGRRQGVSYEQYF. Here the CDR3 DNA reads TGTGCCAGTAGTGGTCGGAGACAGGGTGTCTCCTACGAGCAGTACTTC.

This sequence joins TRBV11-3 and TRBJ2-1, with 9 bases aligning to TRBD1. CDR3 length: 15 amino acids. Germline assignment: CDR1 SGHNT and CDR2 YENEEA. V shed 5 bases, J shed 6 bases, and the junction held 8 bases outside the gene matches. The CDR3 DNA is TGTGCCAGCAGCCCCCGGACAGGGGTGAGCAATGAGCAGTTCTTC. Amino acids: CASSPRTGVSNEQFF.

V usage is TRBV19 and J usage is TRBJ2-7, with 10 bases lining up with TRBD1. After removal of 5 bases from V and 2 bases from J, the junction contained 3 bases not matched to a gene. The CDR3 has 14 amino acids. CDR1 and CDR2 from the germline V gene are LNHDA and SQIVND (reference sequence). In nucleotides, the CDR3 is TGTGCCAGTAGTCGACAGGGGGCTACCTACGAGCAGTACTTC. Its protein product is CASSRQGATYEQYF.

J is TRBJ1-2 and V is TRBV6-2 or TRBV6-3, with D maybe TRBD1 (5 bases). Between the trimmed V and J ends, which lost 2 bases and 4 bases, there was a span of 11 bases. Looked up from germline, CDR1 is MNHEY and CDR2 is SVGEGT. The CDR3 is 14 amino acids. CDR3 DNA: TGTGCCAGCAGTTACGGGGGGGGATCCTATGGCTACACCTTC. It translates to CASSYGGGSYGYTF.